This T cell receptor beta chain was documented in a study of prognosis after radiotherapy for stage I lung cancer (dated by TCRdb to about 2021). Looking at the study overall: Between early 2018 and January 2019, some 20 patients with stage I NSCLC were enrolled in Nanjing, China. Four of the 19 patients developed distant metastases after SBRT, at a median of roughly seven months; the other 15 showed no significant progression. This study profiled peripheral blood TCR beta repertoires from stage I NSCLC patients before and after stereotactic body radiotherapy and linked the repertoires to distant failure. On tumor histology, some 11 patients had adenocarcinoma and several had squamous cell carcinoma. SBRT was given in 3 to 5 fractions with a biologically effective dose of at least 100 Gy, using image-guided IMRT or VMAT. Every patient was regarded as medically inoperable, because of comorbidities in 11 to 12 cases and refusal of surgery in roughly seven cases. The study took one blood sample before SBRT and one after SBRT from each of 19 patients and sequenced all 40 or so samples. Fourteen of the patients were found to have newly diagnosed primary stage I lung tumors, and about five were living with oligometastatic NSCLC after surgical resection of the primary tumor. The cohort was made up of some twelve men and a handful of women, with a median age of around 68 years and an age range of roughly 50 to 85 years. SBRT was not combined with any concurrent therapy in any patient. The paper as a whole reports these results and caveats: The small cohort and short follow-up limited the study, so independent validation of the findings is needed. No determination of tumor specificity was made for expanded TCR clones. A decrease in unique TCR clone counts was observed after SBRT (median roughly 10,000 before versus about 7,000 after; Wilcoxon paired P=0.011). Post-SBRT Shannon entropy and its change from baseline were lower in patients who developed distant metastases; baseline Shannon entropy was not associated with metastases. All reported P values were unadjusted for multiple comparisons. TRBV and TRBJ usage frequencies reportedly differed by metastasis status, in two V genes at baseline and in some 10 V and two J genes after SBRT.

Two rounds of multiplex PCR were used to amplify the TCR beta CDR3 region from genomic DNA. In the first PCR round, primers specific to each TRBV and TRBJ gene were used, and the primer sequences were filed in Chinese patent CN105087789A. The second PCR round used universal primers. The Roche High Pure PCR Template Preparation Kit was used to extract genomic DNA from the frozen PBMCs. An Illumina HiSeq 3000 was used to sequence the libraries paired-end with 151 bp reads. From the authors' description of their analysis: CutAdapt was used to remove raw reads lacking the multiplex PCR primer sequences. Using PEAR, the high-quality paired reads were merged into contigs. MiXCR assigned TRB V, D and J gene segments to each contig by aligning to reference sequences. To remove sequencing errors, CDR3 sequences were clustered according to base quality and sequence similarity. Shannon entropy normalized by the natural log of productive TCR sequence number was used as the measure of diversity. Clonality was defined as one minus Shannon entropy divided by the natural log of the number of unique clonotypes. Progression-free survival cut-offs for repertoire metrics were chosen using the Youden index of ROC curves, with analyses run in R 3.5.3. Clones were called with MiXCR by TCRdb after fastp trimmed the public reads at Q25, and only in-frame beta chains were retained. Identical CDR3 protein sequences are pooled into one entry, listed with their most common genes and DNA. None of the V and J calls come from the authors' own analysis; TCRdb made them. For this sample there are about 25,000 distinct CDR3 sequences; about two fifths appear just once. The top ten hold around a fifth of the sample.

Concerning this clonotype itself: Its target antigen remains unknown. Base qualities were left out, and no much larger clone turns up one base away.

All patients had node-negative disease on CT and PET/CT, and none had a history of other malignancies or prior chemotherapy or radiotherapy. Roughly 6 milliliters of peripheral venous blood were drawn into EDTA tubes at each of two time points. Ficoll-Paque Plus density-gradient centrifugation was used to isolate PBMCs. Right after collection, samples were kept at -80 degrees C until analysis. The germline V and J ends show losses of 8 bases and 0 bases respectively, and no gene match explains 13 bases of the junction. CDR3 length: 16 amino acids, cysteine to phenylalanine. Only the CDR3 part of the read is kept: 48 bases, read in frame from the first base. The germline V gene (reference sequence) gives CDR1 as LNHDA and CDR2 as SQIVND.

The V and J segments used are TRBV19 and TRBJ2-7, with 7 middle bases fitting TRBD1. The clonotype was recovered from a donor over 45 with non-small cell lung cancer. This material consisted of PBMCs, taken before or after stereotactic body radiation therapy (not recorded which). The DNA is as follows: TGTGCCAGTCCTATGAGTGCAGGGGGAATCTCCTACGAGCAGTACTTC. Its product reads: CASPMSAGGISYEQYF.